Below, one T cell receptor beta chain is given with its context. Whole blood that had not undergone T cell sorting provided the isolated total RNA. These data come from a study of monozygotic twins with inflammatory bowel disease. TCRdb reprocessed the 5' RACE reads; each CDR3 protein has one entry and no DNA is given. The table counts about 350,000 distinct CDR3 sequences; around 2% lies in the top ten. CDR3 size: 17 residues. Germline V gene data show CDR1 as SNHLY and CDR2 as FYNNEI. The sequence was obtained from a human donor with ulcerative colitis or Crohn's disease, or a healthy co-twin of an affected twin (not recorded which). The genes are TRBV2 and TRBJ2-6. Material for sequencing was blood. This CDR3 is CASRATFGSSGANVLTF.